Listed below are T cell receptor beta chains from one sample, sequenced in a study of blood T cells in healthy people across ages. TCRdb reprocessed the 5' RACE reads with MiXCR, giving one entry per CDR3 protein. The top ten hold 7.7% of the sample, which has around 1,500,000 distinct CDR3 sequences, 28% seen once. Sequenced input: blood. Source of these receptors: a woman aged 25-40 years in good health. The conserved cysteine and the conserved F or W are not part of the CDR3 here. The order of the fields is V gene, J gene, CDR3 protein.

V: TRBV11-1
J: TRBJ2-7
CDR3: ASSVATSGGVEQY

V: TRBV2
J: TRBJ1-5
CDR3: ASSAQYSNQPQH

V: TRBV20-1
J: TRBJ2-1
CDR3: SARDTGSSGGPGLQF

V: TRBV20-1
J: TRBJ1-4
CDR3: SAPHLTGWREKLF

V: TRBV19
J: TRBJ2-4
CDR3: ASSIFGTDQAKNIQY

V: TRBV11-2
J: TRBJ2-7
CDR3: ASREGGAGLYEQY

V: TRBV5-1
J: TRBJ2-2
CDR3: ASSKAGDITGELF

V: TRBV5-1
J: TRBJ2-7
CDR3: ASSYADYEQY

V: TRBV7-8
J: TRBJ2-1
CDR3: ASSLVNRGSPKGEQF

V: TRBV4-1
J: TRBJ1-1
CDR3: ASSPQESGNEAF

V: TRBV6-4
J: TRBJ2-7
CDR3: ASSDYSGTRPYEQY

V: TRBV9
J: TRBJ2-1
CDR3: ASSGAGGMGEQF

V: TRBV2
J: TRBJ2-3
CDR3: ASSDVEDTQY

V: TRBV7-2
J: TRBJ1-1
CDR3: ASSLQGAVNTEAF

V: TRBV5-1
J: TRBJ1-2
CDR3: ASSPSGNNYGYT

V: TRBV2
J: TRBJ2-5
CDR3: ASSEVSLQETQY

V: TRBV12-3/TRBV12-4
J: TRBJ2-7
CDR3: ASSSDRLINEQY

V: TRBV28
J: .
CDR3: ASSPDAVRLEQY

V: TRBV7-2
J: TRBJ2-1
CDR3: ASSESGRKGYNEQF

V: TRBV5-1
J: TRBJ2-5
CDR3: ASSFMSAGQETQY

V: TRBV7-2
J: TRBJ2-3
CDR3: ASSLAAGGADTQY

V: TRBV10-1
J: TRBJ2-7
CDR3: ASSDHQRGTPTLEYEQY

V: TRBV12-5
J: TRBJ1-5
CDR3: ASGEGQGSNQPQH

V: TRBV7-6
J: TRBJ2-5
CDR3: ASSQRQGAGETQY

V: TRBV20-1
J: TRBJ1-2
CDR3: SAPFYGYT

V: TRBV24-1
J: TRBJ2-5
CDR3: ATSDPGRSGETQY

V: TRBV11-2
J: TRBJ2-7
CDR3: ASSFSAASGPYEQY

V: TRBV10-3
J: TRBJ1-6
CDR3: AISESRSPLH

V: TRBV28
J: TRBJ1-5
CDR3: ASTPDRYQPQH

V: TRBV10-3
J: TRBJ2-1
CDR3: AISEVTSGGEQF

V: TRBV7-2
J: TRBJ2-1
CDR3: ASSLATVNNEQF

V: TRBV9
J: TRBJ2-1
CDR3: VSSVGSYNEQF

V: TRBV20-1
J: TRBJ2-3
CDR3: SARGPTSGSTDTQY

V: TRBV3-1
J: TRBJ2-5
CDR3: ASSQEKLAGGQETQY

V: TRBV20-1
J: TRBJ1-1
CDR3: SASRDRGPTEAF

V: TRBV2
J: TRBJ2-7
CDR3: ASRQLYEQY

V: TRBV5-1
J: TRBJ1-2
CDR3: ASNKDRGLIYGYT

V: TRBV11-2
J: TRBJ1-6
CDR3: ASSLDQARYNSPLH

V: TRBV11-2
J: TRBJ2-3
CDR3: ASINMGGGAQDAQY

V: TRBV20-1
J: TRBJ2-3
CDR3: SARVQSGGATDTQY

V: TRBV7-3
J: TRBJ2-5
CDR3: ASSLERGGRETQY

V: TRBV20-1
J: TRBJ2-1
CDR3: RARGLAHEQF

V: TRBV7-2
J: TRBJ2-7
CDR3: ASSLGGFRESEQY

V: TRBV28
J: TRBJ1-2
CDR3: ASSPTGDVTYGYT

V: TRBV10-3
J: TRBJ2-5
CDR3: AIRTDGQETQY

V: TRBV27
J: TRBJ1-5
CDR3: ASSFQATQPQH

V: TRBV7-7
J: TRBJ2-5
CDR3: ASSLNIQETQY

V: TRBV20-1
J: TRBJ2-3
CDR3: SARTSRSPKDTQY

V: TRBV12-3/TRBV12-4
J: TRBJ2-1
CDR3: ASSVPLERGGRDEQC

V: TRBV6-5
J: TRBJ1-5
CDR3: ASSSSGTGVYQPQH

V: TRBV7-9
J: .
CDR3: ASSLARDLLYEQY

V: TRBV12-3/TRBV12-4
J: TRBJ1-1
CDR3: ASSYRVGNTEAF

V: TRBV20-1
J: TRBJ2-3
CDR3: SARAFGTQAQY